This T cell receptor (beta chain) appears in the sequencing data of a study of blood T cell repertoires in COVID-19 (dated by TCRdb to 2018 to 2021). Broadly, across the study: Collaborator samples came from the United States, Italy and Spain and covered acute and convalescent phases of COVID-19. The material from the prospective study consisted of cDNA or gDNA derived from T cells, B-cell-depleted T cells, or PBMCs. The dataset comprised deeply sampled blood TCRbeta repertoires from subjects exposed to, actively infected with, or recovered from COVID-19. A freely available public database, intended as a resource for researchers studying the immune response to SARS-CoV-2, is where the repertoires were released. The samples were drawn from the first 160 participants of the ongoing ImmuneRACE study and from some 1,300 subjects provided by 6 global collaborators. Sample metadata almost always included a de-identified subject ID, COVID-19 status, age in years and sex. Where HLA class I and class II types were available, the types were taken from metadata supplied by the sample provider, not from assay-based typing. Broader findings and caveats from the paper: Clinical and demographic metadata were provided uncurated, with the amount varying by source and participant.

A remark on this clone: The specificity of this receptor is unknown. Base qualities are not provided; no much larger clone lies one nucleotide away.

The immunoSEQ Assay, a bias-controlled multiplex PCR, was used to amplify TCRbeta CDR3 regions from genomic DNA. The source study handled its data this way. Within the assay, amplification of reference gene primers was used to estimate how many nucleated cells each sample contained. To quantify the absolute abundance of each unique TCRbeta CDR3 rearrangement, sequence reads were collapsed and filtered. For each sample, productive Simpson clonality was calculated as the square root of Simpson's diversity index across productive rearrangements. As stored in TCRdb, this immuneACCESS dataset retains in-frame rearrangements with V and J assigned. A fraction of the clones does not appear; measured against another copy, unresolved V genes explain less than half of the discrepancy, and the remainder lacks a known reason. Clonal size and the V and J genes are those of that table, whereas D and trimming came from the DNA. The sample table lists 220,000 or so clones, 82% of them with a count of one. The top ten hold 3% to 4% of the sample.

The CDR3 measures 13 amino acids from cysteine to phenylalanine. CDR3 DNA is the only sequence kept; it has 39 bases, read in frame from the first base. The germline V gene encodes CDR1 SGHRS and CDR2 YFSETQ. V is clipped by 0 bases and J by 4 bases, and the sequence between their germline boundaries is 7 bases long. Whole blood was collected in K2EDTA tubes by collaborating institutions according to the institutions' own protocols. For TCRbeta analysis, collaborators shipped samples as frozen whole blood, isolated PBMCs, or DNA extracted from either of those sample types. The sequence was collected from a woman of 80 years or more with acute or convalescent COVID-19. The source material was peripheral blood. The V and J segments used are TRBV5-1 and TRBJ2-5, with the D gene call left open. The nucleotides are TGCGCCAGCAGCTTGGCCGAGATAGAGACCCAGTACTTC. Its coded protein is CASSLAEIETQYF. Reference TRBV5-1 and TRBJ2-5 genes cover what lies past the CDR3, so the full variable domain is KAGVTQTPRYLIKTRGQQVTLSCSPISGHRSVSWYQQTPGQGLQFLFEYFSETQRNKGNFPGRFSGRQFSNSRSEMNVSTLELGDSALYLCASSLAEIETQYFGPGTRLLVL.